The entry that follows covers one T cell receptor beta chain sequence. What it recognizes is unknown. Profiling relied on immunoSEQ multiplex PCR, and the TCRdb table lists in-frame clones only, not all of them. The data hold more than 9,000 clones, with more than 85% observed a single time. This record belongs to a study of graft-versus-host responses after intestinal transplantation. CDR1 is SNHLY, CDR2 FYNNEI, per germline. The V segment lost 5 bases and the J segment 3 bases; nucleotides outside the gene matches: 6. This CDR3 region has 15 residues. Study results and limitations: Analysis identified GvH clones in recipient marrow, with some appearing first in ileum or blood.

The chain couples TRBV2 to TRBJ2-7; 11 nucleotides line up with TRBD2. The specimen comprised PBMCs, sampled roughly 110 days after intestinal transplant. The sequence was collected from a human patient who received an intestinal transplant, so some T cells may come from the graft donor. The CDR3 loop reads CASSPGTSGFYEQYF. The CDR3 nucleotides read TGTGCCAGCAGTCCCGGGACTAGCGGTTTCTACGAGCAGTACTTC.